Following are 16 T cell receptor beta chains from one sample sequenced in a study of CD8+ T cells in alopecia areata. Sequencing relied on a cDNA template that was reverse transcribed from extracted RNA. The method was immunoSEQ multiplex PCR; TCRdb's version includes in-frame clones alone and lacks a portion of them. The sample records about 140,000 clones, 55% to 65% being singletons. Sequencing was performed on CD4+ T cells sorted from blood. The receptors stem from a human donor in good health.

The chain couples TRBV6-5 to TRBJ2-7; 13 positions match TRBD2. Germline assignment: CDR1 MNHEY and CDR2 SVGAGI. The CDR3 is 15 residues long. After removal of 2 bases from V and 7 bases from J, the junction contained 5 bases not matched to a gene. In nucleotides, the CDR3 is TGTGCCAGCAGTTACCGACTAGCGGGAGGTTGGGAGCAGTACTTC. Translating gives CASSYRLAGGWEQYF.

The DNA for the CDR3 is TGTGCCAGCACCCGGGAGACCGGGGAGCTGTTTTTT. Its translation is CASTRETGELFF. The rearrangement joins TRBV6-1 to TRBJ2-2; TRBD2 is a possible D gene (6 bases). Trimming pared 7 bases from V and 5 bases from J, leaving 8 bases between. CDR3 length: 12 amino acids. CDR1 is MNHNS, CDR2 SASEGT, per germline.

The V and J genes are TRBV4-1 and TRBJ2-6; no reliable D call. Germline V gene sequence: CDR1 MGHRA, CDR2 YSYEKL. The CDR3 consists of 17 residues. V dropped 1 base and J dropped 0 bases, with 10 bases sitting between them. CDR3 sequence reads: CASSQVIGSSGANVLTF. The CDR3 bases are TGCGCCAGCAGCCAAGTAATAGGTAGCTCTGGGGCCAACGTCCTGACTTTC.

The gene calls are TRBV4-1 and TRBJ1-1; D not certain. This CDR3 has 17 residues. Trimming left V 1 base short and J 2 bases short, with 17 bases between. Germline CDR1 MGHRA, CDR2 YSYEKL. In DNA, the CDR3 is TGCGCCAGCAGCCAAGTCGCCTCGCGGAGCCTTAACACTGAAGCTTTCTTT. Protein sequence: CASSQVASRSLNTEAFF.

The chain employs TRBV19 and TRBJ2-5; 12 nucleotides match TRBD2. The V gene end was trimmed by 5 bases and the J gene end by 4 bases; junction bases not matched to a gene: 8. Germline CDR1 and CDR2: LNHDA and SQIVND (reference sequence). The length of the CDR3 is 16 residues. The CDR3 region is CASSRLAGAIPETQYF. CDR3 DNA sequence: TGTGCCAGTAGTCGACTAGCGGGAGCTATACCAGAGACCCAGTACTTC.

The rearrangement uses TRBV28 and TRBJ2-5; 9 bases match TRBD1. V lost 6 bases and J lost 3; bases outside the gene matches: 5. CDR3 length: 14 amino acids. The V gene's germline CDR1 is MDHEN and CDR2 SYDVKM. In DNA form, the CDR3 reads TGTGCCAGCAGCTTTACAGGGGGCGAAGAGACCCAGTACTTC. Amino acids: CASSFTGGEETQYF. The full variable domain, rest sourced from reference TRBV28 and TRBJ2-5, is DVKVTQSSRYLVKRTGEKVFLECVQDMDHENMFWYRQDPGLGLRLIYFSYDVKMKEKGDIPEGYSVSREKKERFSLILESASTNQTSMYLCASSFTGGEETQYFGPGTRLLVL.

This clone was seen only a few times. The chain carries TRBV23-1 and TRBJ2-4; 10 positions agree with TRBD1. TRBV23-1 is sorted into the ORF group, with uncertain function. The trim removed 1 base at V and 11 bases at J, leaving 8 bases unmatched. This CDR3 has 15 amino acids. CDR3 amino acids: CASSQCRDRGRVQYF. The CDR3 DNA reads TGCGCCAGCAGTCAATGTCGGGACAGGGGCAGGGTTCAGTACTTC.

This clone appeared once. The CDR3 spells CASNLLATADTQYF. Written as DNA, the CDR3 is TGTGCCAGCAATCTCCTGGCGACCGCAGATACGCAGTATTTT. The chain is built from TRBV28 and TRBJ2-3; no reliable D call. Germline V gene lookup returns CDR1 MDHEN and CDR2 SYDVKM. Trimming cost V 7 bases and J 4 bases, with 15 bases left between them. CDR3 length: 14 residues. The whole variable domain, remainder taken from reference TRBV28 and TRBJ2-3, is DVKVTQSSRYLVKRTGEKVFLECVQDMDHENMFWYRQDPGLGLRLIYFSYDVKMKEKGDIPEGYSVSREKKERFSLILESASTNQTSMYLCASNLLATADTQYFGPGTRLTVL.

The chain joins TRBV7-9 to TRBJ1-2; D remains ambiguous. Trimming removed 10 bases from V and 5 bases from J, with 20 bases in between. The CDR3 spans 14 residues. Germline V gene sequence: CDR1 SEHNR, CDR2 FQNEAQ (reference sequence). CDR3 amino acids: CATHYSRSGYGYTF. In nucleotides, the CDR3 is TGTGCCACCCATTACAGCCGTTCTGGATATGGCTACACCTTC.

This clone came up once. V is TRBV9 and J is TRBJ2-1, with D unresolved. The CDR3 length is 11 residues. V gave up 3 bases and J gave up 6 bases, with 4 bases separating them. CDR1 is SGDLS and CDR2 is YYNGEE in the germline V gene. CDR3 DNA: TGTGCCAGCAGCGCCTCCAATGAGCAGTTCTTC. It specifies CASSASNEQFF.

The V and J genes are TRBV30 and TRBJ1-5, with 7 bases identical to TRBD1. The trim removed 5 bases at V and 6 bases at J, leaving 16 bases unmatched. The germline V gene encodes CDR1 GTSNPN and CDR2 SVGIG (reference sequence). The CDR3 length is 16 residues. CDR3: CAWSYRGGQWGQPQHF. The CDR3 nucleotides are TGTGCCTGGTCCTACAGGGGAGGGCAATGGGGTCAGCCCCAGCATTTT.

The rearrangement uses TRBV6-5 and TRBJ1-2; 8 nucleotides agree with TRBD1. The CDR3 covers 12 residues. Germline V gives CDR1 MNHEY, CDR2 SVGAGI. Trimming took 8 bases from V and 7 from J; bases not matched to a gene: 6. CDR3 sequence: CASLGQGSGYTF. In nucleotides, the CDR3 is TGTGCCAGCCTTGGACAGGGCTCTGGCTACACCTTC.

This clone was seen only a few times. The genes are TRBV29-1 and TRBJ2-7; D unresolved. V lost 2 bases to trimming and J lost 0 bases, with 5 bases between them. Germline CDR1 SQVTM, CDR2 ANQGSEA. The CDR3 covers 12 residues. The CDR3 nucleotides read TGCAGCGTTGAACAGAGCTCCTACGAGCAGTACTTC. This encodes CSVEQSSYEQYF.

This clone turned up a few times. In nucleotides, the CDR3 is TGCAGCGTTCGACGGAGCCGCTACGAGCAGTACTTC. Its translation is CSVRRSRYEQYF. The chain is built from TRBV29-1 and TRBJ2-7; D is ambiguous. CDR3 length: 12 residues. V was pared by 5 bases and J by 3 bases, with 11 bases between. Looked up from germline, CDR1 is SQVTM and CDR2 is ANQGSEA.

Here the CDR3 reads CASSEKPYNEQFF. The DNA for the CDR3 is TGTGCCAGCAGTGAAAAGCCCTACAATGAGCAGTTCTTC. This chain joins TRBV2 and TRBJ2-1; no firm D call. Germline V gene data show CDR1 as SNHLY and CDR2 as FYNNEI. The V gene lost 2 bases and the J gene lost 2 bases, with 4 bases spanning the gap. The CDR3 is 13 amino acids.

This clone was counted a few times. The chain combines TRBV19 with TRBJ1-5; D unresolved. V lost 1 base, J lost 5 bases, and 9 bases lay in between. CDR3 length: 14 residues. CDR1 and CDR2 (germline): LNHDA, SQIVND (reference sequence). The CDR3 sequence is CASSIATLYQPQHF. The DNA of the CDR3 is TGTGCCAGTAGTATAGCTACCCTTTATCAGCCCCAGCATTTT.